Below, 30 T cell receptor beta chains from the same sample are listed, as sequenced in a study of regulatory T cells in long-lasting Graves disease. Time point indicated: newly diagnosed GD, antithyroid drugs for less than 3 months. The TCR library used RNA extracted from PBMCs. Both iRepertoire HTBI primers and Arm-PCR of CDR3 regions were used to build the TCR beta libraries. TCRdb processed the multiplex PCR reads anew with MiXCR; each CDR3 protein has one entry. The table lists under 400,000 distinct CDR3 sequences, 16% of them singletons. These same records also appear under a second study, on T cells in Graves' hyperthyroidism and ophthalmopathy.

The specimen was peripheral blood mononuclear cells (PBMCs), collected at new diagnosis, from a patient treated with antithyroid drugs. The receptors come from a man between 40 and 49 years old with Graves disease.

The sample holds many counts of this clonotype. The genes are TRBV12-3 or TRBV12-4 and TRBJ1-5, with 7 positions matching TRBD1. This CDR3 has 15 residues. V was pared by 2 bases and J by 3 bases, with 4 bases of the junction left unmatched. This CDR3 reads CASSLWGQLNQPQHF. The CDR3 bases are TGTGCCAGCAGTTTATGGGGACAGCTCAATCAGCCCCAGCATTTT.

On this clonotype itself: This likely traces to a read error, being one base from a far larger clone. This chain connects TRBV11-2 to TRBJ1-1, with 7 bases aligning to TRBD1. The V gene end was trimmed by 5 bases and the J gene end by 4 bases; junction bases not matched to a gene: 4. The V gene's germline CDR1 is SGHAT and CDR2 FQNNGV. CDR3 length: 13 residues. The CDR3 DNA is TGTGCCAGCAGCCAACCAGGGGGCACTGAAGCTTTCTTT. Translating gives CASSQPGGTEAFF.

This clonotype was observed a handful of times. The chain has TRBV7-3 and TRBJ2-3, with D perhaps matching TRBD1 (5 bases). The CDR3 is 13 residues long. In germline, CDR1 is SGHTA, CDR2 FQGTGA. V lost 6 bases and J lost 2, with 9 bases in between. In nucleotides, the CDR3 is TGTGCCAGCAGTGACAGTCACACAGATACGCAGTATTTT. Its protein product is CASSDSHTDTQYF.

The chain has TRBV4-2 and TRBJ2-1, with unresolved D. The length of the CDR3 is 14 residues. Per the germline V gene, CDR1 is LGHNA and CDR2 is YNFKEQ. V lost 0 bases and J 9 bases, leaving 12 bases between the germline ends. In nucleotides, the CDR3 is TGTGCCAGCAGCCAAGATAAAGGGTCGGGTGAGCAGTTCTTC. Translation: CASSQDKGSGEQFF.

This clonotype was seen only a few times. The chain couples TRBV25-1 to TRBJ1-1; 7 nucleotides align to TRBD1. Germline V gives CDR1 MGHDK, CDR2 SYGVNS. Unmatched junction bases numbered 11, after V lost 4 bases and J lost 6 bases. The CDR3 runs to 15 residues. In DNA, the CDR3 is TGTGCCAGCAGTGGGGTTATACAGGGGCGGGCTGAAGCTTTCTTT. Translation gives CASSGVIQGRAEAFF. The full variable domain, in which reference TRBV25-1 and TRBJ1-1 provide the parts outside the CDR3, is EADIYQTPRYLVIGTGKKITLECSQTMGHDKMYWYQQDPGMELHLIHYSYGVNSTEKGDLSSESTVSRIRTEHFPLTLESARPSHTSQYLCASSGVIQGRAEAFFGQGTRLTVV.

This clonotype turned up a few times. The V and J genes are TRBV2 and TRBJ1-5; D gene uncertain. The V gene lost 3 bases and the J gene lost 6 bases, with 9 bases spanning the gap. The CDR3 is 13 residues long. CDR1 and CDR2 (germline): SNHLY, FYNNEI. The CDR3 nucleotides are TGTGCCAGCAGTGAGGGTATTGGTCAGCCCCAGCATTTT. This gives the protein CASSEGIGQPQHF.

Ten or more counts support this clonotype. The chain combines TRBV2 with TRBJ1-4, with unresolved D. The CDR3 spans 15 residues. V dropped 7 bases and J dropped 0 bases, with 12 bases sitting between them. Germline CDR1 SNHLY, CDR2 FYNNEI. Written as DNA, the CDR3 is TGTGCCAGCACCGAGTTCGGGTCAACTAATGAAAAACTGTTTTTT. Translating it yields CASTEFGSTNEKLFF. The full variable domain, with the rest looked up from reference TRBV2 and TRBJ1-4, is EPEVTQTPSHQVTQMGQEVILRCVPISNHLYFYWYRQILGQKVEFLVSFYNNEISEKSEIFDDQFSVERPDGSNFTLKIRSTKLEDSAMYFCASTEFGSTNEKLFFGSGTQLSVL.

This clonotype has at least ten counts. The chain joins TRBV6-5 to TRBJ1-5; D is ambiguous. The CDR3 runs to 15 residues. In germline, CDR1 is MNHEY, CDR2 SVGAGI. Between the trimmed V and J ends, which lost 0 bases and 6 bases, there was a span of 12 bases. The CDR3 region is CASSYSGVGVQPQHF. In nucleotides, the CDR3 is TGTGCCAGCAGTTACTCCGGGGTTGGAGTTCAGCCCCAGCATTTT.

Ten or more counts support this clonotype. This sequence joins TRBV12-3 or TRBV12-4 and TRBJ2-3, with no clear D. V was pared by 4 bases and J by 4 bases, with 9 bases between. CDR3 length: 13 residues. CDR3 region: CASSSRLADTQYF. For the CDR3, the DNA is TGTGCCAGCAGTTCCCGACTGGCAGATACGCAGTATTTT.

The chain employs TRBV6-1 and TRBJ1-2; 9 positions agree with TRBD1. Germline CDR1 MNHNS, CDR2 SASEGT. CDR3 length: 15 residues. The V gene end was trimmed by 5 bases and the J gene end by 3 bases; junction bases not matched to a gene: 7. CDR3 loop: CASSIQGAPHYGYTF. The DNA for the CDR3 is TGTGCCAGCAGTATACAGGGGGCGCCTCACTATGGCTACACCTTC.

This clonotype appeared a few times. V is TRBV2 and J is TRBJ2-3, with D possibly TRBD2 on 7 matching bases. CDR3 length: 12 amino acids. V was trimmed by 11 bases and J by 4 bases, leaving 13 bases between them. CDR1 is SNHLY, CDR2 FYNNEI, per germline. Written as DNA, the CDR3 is TGTGCCGGGGGGGGGCATTCAGATACGCAGTATTTT. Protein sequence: CAGGGHSDTQYF.

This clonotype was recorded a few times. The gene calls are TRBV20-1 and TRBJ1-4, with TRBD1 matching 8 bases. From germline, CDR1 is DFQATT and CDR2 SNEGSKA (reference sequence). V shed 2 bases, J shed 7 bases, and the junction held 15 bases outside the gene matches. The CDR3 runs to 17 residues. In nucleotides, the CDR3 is TGCAGTGCTAGATCCTTCAGGGGGCATGGATTTAGTGAAAAACTGTTTTTT. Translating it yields CSARSFRGHGFSEKLFF.

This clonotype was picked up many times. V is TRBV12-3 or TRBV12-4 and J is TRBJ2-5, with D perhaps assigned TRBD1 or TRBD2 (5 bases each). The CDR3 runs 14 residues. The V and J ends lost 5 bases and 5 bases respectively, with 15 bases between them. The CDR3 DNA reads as TGTGCCAGCAGTCCCGCCCGGGGCGGTGAGACCCAGTACTTC. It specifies CASSPARGGETQYF.

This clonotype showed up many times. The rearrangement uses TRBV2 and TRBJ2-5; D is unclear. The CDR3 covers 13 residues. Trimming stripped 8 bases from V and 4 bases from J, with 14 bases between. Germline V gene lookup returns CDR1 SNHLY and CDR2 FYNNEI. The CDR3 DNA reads TGTGCCAGCTCGTTGGTGGATTCAGAGACCCAGTACTTC. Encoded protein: CASSLVDSETQYF.

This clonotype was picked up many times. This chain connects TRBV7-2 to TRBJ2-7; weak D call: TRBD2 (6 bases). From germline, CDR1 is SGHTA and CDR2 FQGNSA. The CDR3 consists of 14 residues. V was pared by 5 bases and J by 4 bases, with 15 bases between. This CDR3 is CASSRAGEGYEQYF. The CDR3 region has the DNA TGTGCCAGCAGCCGAGCGGGCGAAGGATACGAGCAGTACTTC.

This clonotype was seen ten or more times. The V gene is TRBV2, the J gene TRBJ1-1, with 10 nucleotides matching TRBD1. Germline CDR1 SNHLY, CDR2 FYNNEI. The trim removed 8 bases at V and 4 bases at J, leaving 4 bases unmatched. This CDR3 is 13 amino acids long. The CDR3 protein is CASGGQGITEAFF. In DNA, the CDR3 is TGTGCCAGCGGGGGACAGGGGATCACTGAAGCTTTCTTT. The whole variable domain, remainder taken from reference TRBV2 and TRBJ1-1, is EPEVTQTPSHQVTQMGQEVILRCVPISNHLYFYWYRQILGQKVEFLVSFYNNEISEKSEIFDDQFSVERPDGSNFTLKIRSTKLEDSAMYFCASGGQGITEAFFGQGTRLTVV.

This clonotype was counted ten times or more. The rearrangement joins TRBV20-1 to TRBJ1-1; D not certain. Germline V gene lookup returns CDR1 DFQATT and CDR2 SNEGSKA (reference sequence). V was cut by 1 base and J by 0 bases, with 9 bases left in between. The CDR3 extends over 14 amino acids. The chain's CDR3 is CSARGLTVNTEAFF. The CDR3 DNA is TGCAGTGCTAGAGGACTGACCGTGAACACTGAAGCTTTCTTT.

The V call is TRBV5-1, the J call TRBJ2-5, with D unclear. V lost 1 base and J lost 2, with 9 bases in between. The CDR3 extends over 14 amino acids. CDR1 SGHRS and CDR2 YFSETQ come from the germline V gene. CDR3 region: CASSLRGSQETQYF. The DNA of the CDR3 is TGCGCCAGCAGCTTGAGAGGTTCTCAAGAGACCCAGTACTTC. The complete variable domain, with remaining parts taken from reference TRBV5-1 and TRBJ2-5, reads KAGVTQTPRYLIKTRGQQVTLSCSPISGHRSVSWYQQTPGQGLQFLFEYFSETQRNKGNFPGRFSGRQFSNSRSEMNVSTLELGDSALYLCASSLRGSQETQYFGPGTRLLVL.

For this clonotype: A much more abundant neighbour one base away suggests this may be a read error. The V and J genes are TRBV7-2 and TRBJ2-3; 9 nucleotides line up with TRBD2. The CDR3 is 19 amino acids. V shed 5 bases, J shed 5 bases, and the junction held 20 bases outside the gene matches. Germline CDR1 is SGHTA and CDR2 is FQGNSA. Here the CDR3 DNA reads TGTGCCAGCAGCGGGTGGTCTGGCGGGGGGGGGCTTTACAAAGATACGCAGTATTTT. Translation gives CASSGWSGGGGLYKDTQYF.

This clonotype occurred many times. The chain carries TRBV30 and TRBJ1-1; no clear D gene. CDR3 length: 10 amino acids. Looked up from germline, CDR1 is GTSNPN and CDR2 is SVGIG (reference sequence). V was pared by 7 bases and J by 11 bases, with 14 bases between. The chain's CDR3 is CASDRVRAFF. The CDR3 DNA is TGTGCCTCCGACCGCGTTCGGGCTTTCTTT. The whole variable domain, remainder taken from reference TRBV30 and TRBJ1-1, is SQTIHQWPATLVQPVGSPLSLECTVEGTSNPNLYWYRQAAGRGLQLLFYSVGIGQISSEVPQNLSASRPQDRQFILSSKKLLLSDSGFYLCASDRVRAFFGQGTRLTVV.

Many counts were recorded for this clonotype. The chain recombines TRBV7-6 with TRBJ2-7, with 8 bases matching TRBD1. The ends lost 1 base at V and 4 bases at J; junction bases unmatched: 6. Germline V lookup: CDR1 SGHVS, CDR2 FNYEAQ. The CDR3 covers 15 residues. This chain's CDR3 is CASSLGQGAYYEQYF. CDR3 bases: TGTGCCAGCAGCTTAGGGCAGGGGGCCTATTACGAGCAGTACTTC.

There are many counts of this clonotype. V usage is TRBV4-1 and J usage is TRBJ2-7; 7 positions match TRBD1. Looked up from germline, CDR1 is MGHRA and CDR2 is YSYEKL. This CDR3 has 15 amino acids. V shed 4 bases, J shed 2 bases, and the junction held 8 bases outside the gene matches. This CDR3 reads CASSPGTAKTYEQYF. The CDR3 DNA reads TGCGCCAGCAGCCCCGGGACAGCGAAGACCTACGAGCAGTACTTC.

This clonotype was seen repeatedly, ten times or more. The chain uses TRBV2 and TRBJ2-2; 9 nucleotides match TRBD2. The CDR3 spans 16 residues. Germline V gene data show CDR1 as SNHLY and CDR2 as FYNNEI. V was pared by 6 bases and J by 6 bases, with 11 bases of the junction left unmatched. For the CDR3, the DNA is TGTGCCAGCAGAGCTTTCCTAGCGGGGCGGTCCGGGGAGCTGTTTTTT. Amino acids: CASRAFLAGRSGELFF.

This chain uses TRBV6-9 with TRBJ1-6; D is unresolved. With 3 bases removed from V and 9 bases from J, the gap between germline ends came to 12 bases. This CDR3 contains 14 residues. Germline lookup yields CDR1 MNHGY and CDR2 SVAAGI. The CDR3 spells CASSYRSDASPLHF. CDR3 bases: TGTGCCAGCAGTTACAGGTCGGATGCTTCACCCCTCCACTTT.

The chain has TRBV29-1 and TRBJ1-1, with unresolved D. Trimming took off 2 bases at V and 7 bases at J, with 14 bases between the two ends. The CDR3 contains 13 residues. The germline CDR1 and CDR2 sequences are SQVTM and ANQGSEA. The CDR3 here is CSVEPFSLGEAFF. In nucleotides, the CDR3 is TGCAGCGTTGAACCTTTTTCCCTAGGTGAAGCTTTCTTT.

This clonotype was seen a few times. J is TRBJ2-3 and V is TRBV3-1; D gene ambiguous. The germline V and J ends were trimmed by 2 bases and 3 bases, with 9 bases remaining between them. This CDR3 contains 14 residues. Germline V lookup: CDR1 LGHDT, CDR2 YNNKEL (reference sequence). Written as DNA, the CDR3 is TGTGCCAGCAGCCAACGGAGACGGACAGATACGCAGTATTTT. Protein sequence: CASSQRRRTDTQYF.

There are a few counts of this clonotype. CDR3 nucleotide sequence: TGTGCCAGTAGCCGCCTACAGGGAGGATCTGGCTACACCTTC. As protein: CASSRLQGGSGYTF. This chain connects TRBV19 to TRBJ1-2, with D possibly being TRBD1 (6 bases). CDR3 length equals 14 residues. V lost 6 bases, J lost 7 bases, and 18 bases lay in between. The germline CDR1 and CDR2 sequences are LNHDA and SQIVND (reference sequence).

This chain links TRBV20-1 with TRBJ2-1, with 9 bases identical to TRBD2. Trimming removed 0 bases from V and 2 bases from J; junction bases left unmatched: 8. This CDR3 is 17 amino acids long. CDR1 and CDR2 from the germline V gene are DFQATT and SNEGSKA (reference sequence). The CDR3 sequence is CSARDPSGGPPYNEQFF. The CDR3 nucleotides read TGCAGTGCTAGAGATCCAAGCGGGGGGCCTCCCTACAATGAGCAGTTCTTC.

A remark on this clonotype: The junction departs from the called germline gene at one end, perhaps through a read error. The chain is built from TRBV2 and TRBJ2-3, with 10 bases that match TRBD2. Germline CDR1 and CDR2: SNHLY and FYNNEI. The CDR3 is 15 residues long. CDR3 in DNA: TGTGCCAGCAGTGCGGAGCGGGGGGGGCTAAATACGCAGTGTTTT. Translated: CASSAERGGLNTQCF.

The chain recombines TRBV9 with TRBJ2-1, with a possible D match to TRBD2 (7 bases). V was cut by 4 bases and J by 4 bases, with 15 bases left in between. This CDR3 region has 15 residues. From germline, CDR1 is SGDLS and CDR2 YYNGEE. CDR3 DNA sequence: TGTGCCAGCAGCTCGAGGGGGGGGGGATACAATGAGCAGTTCTTC. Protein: CASSSRGGGYNEQFF.